Listed here is a single T cell receptor beta chain. What it binds is unknown. The data originate from a study of radiation and T cells in renal cell carcinoma. Overall study results and limits: No pretreatment tumor biopsies were available for baseline clonotypes. From baseline, blood top tumor clonotypes peaked at 2 weeks post-radiation.

The germline gives CDR1 SGHTA, CDR2 FQGNSA. V was trimmed by 1 base and J by 5 bases, leaving 6 bases between them. CDR3 length: 12 residues. Produced via immunoSEQ multiplex PCR; TCRdb's table is partial and in-frame only. This sample yields approximately 150,000 clones, of which 86% are seen a single time; 15% to 20% belongs to the top ten. Time point specified: blood 4 weeks post-SBRT, at nephrectomy. Treatment noted: 15 Gy SBRT to primary tumor, nephrectomy 4 weeks later. Serial blood draws occurred at baseline and 2 and 4 weeks post-SBRT. The patient's renal cell carcinoma had clear cell pathology.

The material sequenced was blood, taken from a patient whose treatment included radiotherapy and nephrectomy. This clonotype originated in a woman in her forties or fifties with renal cell carcinoma. The chain joins TRBV7-2 to TRBJ2-7; D gene ambiguous. The chain's CDR3 is CASSLDFHEQYF. The CDR3, as DNA: TGTGCCAGCAGCTTAGATTTCCACGAGCAGTACTTC.